Listed here are 3 T cell receptor beta chains from one sample, sequenced in a study of patients and donors after allogeneic stem cell transplantation. TCRdb called the RT-PCR reads again in MiXCR, with one record for every CDR3 protein. Here the sample spans over 350,000 distinct CDR3 sequences, around 16% being singletons. Sequenced: blood, either unsorted or a sorted T cell fraction (not recorded which). These receptor sequences come from a human donor who was either an allogeneic HSCT recipient or a stem cell or donor lymphocyte infusion donor (not recorded which). It is not recorded whose cells these are; they may come from a transplant donor.

The rearrangement joins TRBV9 to TRBJ2-7; possibly TRBD2 for D (5 bases). The CDR3 runs to 16 residues. Germline V gene data show CDR1 as SGDLS and CDR2 as YYNGEE. The V end lost 3 bases, the J end lost 2 bases, and 18 bases lay between the germline ends. CDR3 region: CASSASPLRVPYEQYF. The CDR3 DNA is TGTGCCAGCAGCGCGTCACCCCTGAGGGTACCCTACGAGCAGTACTTC.

This clonotype was seen repeatedly, ten times or more. This chain joins TRBV5-1 and TRBJ2-3, with a tentative D call TRBD1 (6 bases). CDR1 SGHRS and CDR2 YFSETQ come from the germline V gene. V was pared by 4 bases and J by 2 bases, with 14 bases between. The CDR3 has 15 residues. The CDR3 DNA is TGCGCCAGCAGCCTTGAGGGGGTGAACACAGATACGCAGTATTTT. Translating gives CASSLEGVNTDTQYF.

The V call is TRBV20-1, the J call TRBJ2-1, with 15 bases aligning to TRBD2. The CDR3 is 15 amino acids. Germline CDR1 is DFQATT and CDR2 is SNEGSKA (reference sequence). V gave up 7 bases and J gave up 4 bases; unmatched junction bases: 5. The CDR3 DNA reads as TGCAGTGTCCCTGGACTAGCGGGAGGGTACAATGAGCAGTTCTTC. It yields the protein CSVPGLAGGYNEQFF.